This T cell receptor (beta chain) derives from a study of OX40 agonist ivuxolimab in advanced cancers. Study-level background: With a range of about 23 to 90, age averaged 60 years, and around 80% were male.

Autoimmune disease history or systemic immunosuppression meant exclusion. Libraries were prepared by immunoSEQ multiplex PCR; TCRdb keeps only in-frame clonotypes and omits some of them. The sample lists around 62,000 clones, approximately 86% occurring once. The sequence derives from an adult with an advanced solid tumor such as melanoma, head and neck, liver or kidney cancer. The sample here was CD4+ or CD8+ T cells sorted from blood, taken in a trial of the OX40 agonist ivuxolimab.

This CDR3 reads CASSLIEGEKLFF. The DNA for the CDR3 is TGTGCCAGCAGCCTAATCGAGGGTGAAAAACTGTTTTTT. V gene TRBV7-8 combines with J gene TRBJ1-4; D uncertain. This CDR3 has 13 amino acids. The V end lost 5 bases, the J end lost 7 bases, and 11 bases lay between the germline ends. Germline assignment: CDR1 SGHVS and CDR2 FQNEAQ.